This T cell receptor (beta chain) was recorded in a study of regulatory T cells in long-lasting Graves disease. With iRepertoire HTBI primers and Arm-PCR of CDR3 regions, TCR beta libraries were built. TCRdb fed the multiplex PCR reads into MiXCR, producing one record per CDR3 protein. The table includes 400,000 to 450,000 distinct CDR3 sequences, around 15% detected once. Described time point: newly diagnosed GD, antithyroid drugs for less than 3 months. From PBMCs, RNA was extracted and then used to make the TCR library. Notes on this clonotype: An end of the junction does not agree with germline; a read error may underlie this.

Germline values: CDR1 SEHNR, CDR2 FQNEAQ (reference sequence). CDR3 length equals 15 residues. This same sample was also taken into another study, of T cells in Graves' hyperthyroidism and ophthalmopathy.

The V gene is TRBV7-9, the J gene TRBJ1-1, with D uncertain. This sample comprised peripheral blood mononuclear cells (PBMCs), obtained at new diagnosis, from a patient treated with antithyroid drugs. The clonotype originates from a woman aged 30 to 39 with Graves disease. The CDR3 nucleotides read TGTGCCAACAGCTTAGTGGGTCCCTTTGACACTGAAGCTTTCTTT. Its protein product is CANSLVGPFDTEAFF.